The T cell receptor beta chain described here comes from a study of blood T cell repertoires in COVID-19. Across the study: Acute and convalescent COVID-19 samples came from the United States, Italy and Spain. PBMCs, B-cell-depleted T cells, or T cells provided the cDNA or gDNA that made up the material.

Original processing notes: Estimated nucleated cell counts came from reference gene primer amplification. Data came from immunoSEQ multiplex PCR; TCRdb stores just in-frame clones and leaves some out. The D gene and trimming were derived from the DNA, and the V and J assignments and clone size from that table. Found here are about 160,000 clones, about 89% of them singletons; the top ten hold approximately 2.8%. Germline V gene lookup returns CDR1 SGHRS and CDR2 YFSETQ. The CDR3 extends over 12 amino acids. V gave up 4 bases and J gave up 8 bases, with 12 bases separating them. J is TRBJ1-2 and V is TRBV5-1, with a possible D match to TRBD1 (5 bases). The origin of this receptor is a man aged 55 to 70 with acute or convalescent COVID-19. Sequencing was carried out using peripheral blood. The CDR3 coding sequence is TGCGCCAGCAGCCCCCAGGGTGAAGGCTACACCTTC. Protein: CASSPQGEGYTF. Together with reference TRBV5-1 and TRBJ1-2, the CDR3 gives the full variable domain: KAGVTQTPRYLIKTRGQQVTLSCSPISGHRSVSWYQQTPGQGLQFLFEYFSETQRNKGNFPGRFSGRQFSNSRSEMNVSTLELGDSALYLCASSPQGEGYTFGSGTRLTVV.